The 28 T cell receptor beta chains below come from one sample, sequenced in a study of OX40 agonist ivuxolimab in advanced cancers. TCRdb's copy holds only in-frame clones and misses some; the assay was immunoSEQ multiplex PCR. The data show under 25,000 clones, roughly 90% seen once. The material sequenced was CD4+ or CD8+ T cells sorted from blood, taken in a trial of the OX40 agonist ivuxolimab. The receptors stem from an adult with an advanced solid tumor such as melanoma, head and neck, liver or kidney cancer.

This sequence joins TRBV5-6 and TRBJ1-2; 7 bases map to TRBD1. In germline, CDR1 is SGHDT, CDR2 YYEEEE. The CDR3 has 18 amino acids. J was trimmed by 2 bases and V by 1 base; bases with no gene match: 14. The CDR3 nucleotides read TGTGCCAGCAGCTTGTTGAACAGCTTCGAGGGGGCCAACTATGGCTACACCTTC. It codes for CASSLLNSFEGANYGYTF.

This clone has only one observation. The chain combines TRBV5-1 with TRBJ2-1, with unresolved D. Per germline, CDR1 SGHRS and CDR2 YFSETQ. The CDR3 has 14 residues. Trimming stripped 1 base from V and 6 bases from J, with 11 bases between. The CDR3 DNA reads TGCGCCAGCAGCTTGTGGGGTCCCGGCAATGAGCAGTTCTTC. This encodes CASSLWGPGNEQFF.

The sample holds a few counts of this clone. This chain connects TRBV7-9 to TRBJ2-7; 7 bases line up with TRBD2. CDR3 length equals 14 residues. The V and J ends lost 2 bases and 3 bases, in that order; junction bases with no gene match: 4. The germline V gene has CDR1 SEHNR and CDR2 FQNEAQ (reference sequence). As DNA, the CDR3 is TGTGCCAGCAGCTTAAGCGGGGTGAACTACGAGCAGTACTTC. It encodes CASSLSGVNYEQYF.

This chain uses TRBV7-2 with TRBJ2-2, with D uncertain. The CDR3 has 15 residues. CDR1 SGHTA and CDR2 FQGNSA come from the germline V gene. Trimming took off 5 bases at V and 6 bases at J, with 16 bases between the two ends. The CDR3 nucleotides are TGTGCCAGCAGCATATCCCGGACCATTGCCGGGGAGCTGTTTTTT. Its translation: CASSISRTIAGELFF.

The chain uses TRBV4-1 and TRBJ2-3; maybe TRBD1 (7 bases). This CDR3 spans 16 amino acids. The germline gives CDR1 MGHRA, CDR2 YSYEKL. V was clipped by 2 bases and J by 4 bases, with 16 bases between them. Here the CDR3 reads CASSQRQGLGADTQYF. CDR3 bases: TGCGCCAGCAGCCAAAGACAGGGACTCGGCGCAGATACGCAGTATTTT.

This chain uses TRBV7-6 with TRBJ1-1; no clear D. Looked up from germline, CDR1 is SGHVS and CDR2 is FNYEAQ. The CDR3 length is 16 residues. V gave up 0 bases and J gave up 0 bases, with 11 bases separating them. In nucleotides, the CDR3 is TGTGCCAGCAGCTTAGCCCCAGGCCCCTTGAACACTGAAGCTTTCTTT. This codes for CASSLAPGPLNTEAFF.

This clone has just one count. The rearrangement links TRBV4-1 to TRBJ1-5; 8 bases line up with TRBD1. V dropped 1 base and J dropped 3; count of bases not matched to a gene: 5. CDR1 MGHRA and CDR2 YSYEKL come from the germline V gene. CDR3 size: 16 residues. The CDR3 protein is CASSQAPDRVNQPQHF. The DNA of the CDR3 is TGCGCCAGCAGCCAAGCCCCGGACAGGGTCAATCAGCCCCAGCATTTT.

The V and J genes are TRBV7-2 and TRBJ2-3; D remains unclear. The germline gives CDR1 SGHTA, CDR2 FQGNSA. The V gene lost 5 bases and the J gene lost 6 bases, with 6 bases spanning the gap. The CDR3 consists of 11 residues. The CDR3 region is CASSPRDTQYF. For the CDR3, the DNA is TGTGCCAGCAGCCCCCGGGATACGCAGTATTTT.

This chain uses TRBV14 with TRBJ1-2; D might be TRBD1 (5 bases). The CDR3 is 13 residues long. V lost 4 bases to trimming and J lost 8 bases, with 14 bases between them. The germline V gene encodes CDR1 SGHDN and CDR2 FVKESK. CDR3 coding DNA: TGTGCCAGCAGCCGGGCAGAGGGACGCGGCTACACCTTC. Residues: CASSRAEGRGYTF.

V usage is TRBV27 and J usage is TRBJ2-7, with D perhaps TRBD2 (7 bases). Trimming took 5 bases from V and 3 from J, leaving 14 bases between them. CDR3 size: 14 residues. CDR1 and CDR2 (germline): MNHEY, SMNVEV (reference sequence). CDR3 residues: CASSGGDIFYEQYF. DNA for the CDR3: TGTGCCAGCAGTGGGGGGGACATTTTCTACGAGCAGTACTTC.

This chain joins TRBV27 and TRBJ2-4; D possibly uses TRBD1 or TRBD2 (5 bases each). The ends were cut back, 0 bases at V and 1 base at J, with 10 bases in the middle. The CDR3 is 16 residues long. Looked up from germline, CDR1 is MNHEY and CDR2 is SMNVEV (reference sequence). The CDR3 sequence is CASSLSTWDAKNIQYF. The CDR3 nucleotides are TGTGCCAGCAGTTTATCGACCTGGGACGCCAAAAACATTCAGTACTTC.

This clone was detected once. The chain carries TRBV19 and TRBJ1-1, with a weak D call TRBD1 (5 bases). CDR1 and CDR2 (germline): LNHDA, SQIVND (reference sequence). The ends were cut back, 6 bases at V and 3 bases at J, with 14 bases in the middle. The CDR3 consists of 14 residues. CDR3 sequence reads: CASRGWGEDTEAFF. In DNA form, the CDR3 reads TGTGCCAGTAGAGGCTGGGGGGAAGACACTGAAGCTTTCTTT.

CDR3 nucleotide sequence: TGTGCCAGCAGCATAGGCTTTACAGGAGCCGGCTACACCTTC. It is translated as CASSIGFTGAGYTF. The chain is built from TRBV27 and TRBJ1-2, with D possibly matching TRBD1 (5 bases). The CDR3 runs 14 residues. CDR1 is MNHEY and CDR2 is SMNVEV in the germline V gene (reference sequence). V gave up 6 bases and J gave up 8 bases, with 19 bases separating them.

This sequence joins TRBV7-6 and TRBJ2-3; no reliable D call. Germline lookup yields CDR1 SGHVS and CDR2 FNYEAQ. The CDR3 spans 13 residues. Trimming pared 3 bases from V and 2 bases from J, leaving 6 bases between. The CDR3 sequence is CASSFNPTDTQYF. DNA for the CDR3: TGTGCCAGCAGCTTTAATCCCACAGATACGCAGTATTTT.

This chain links TRBV4-2 with TRBJ1-3; D call uncertain. The CDR3 consists of 14 residues. Per the germline V gene, CDR1 is LGHNA and CDR2 is YNFKEQ. Trimming left V 8 bases short and J 0 bases short, with 11 bases between. CDR3 DNA sequence: TGTGCCAGCGGGAACGTAAACTCTGGAAACACCATATATTTT. Protein product: CASGNVNSGNTIYF.

This clone appeared once. The gene calls are TRBV6-6 and TRBJ2-7; the D is unclear. The CDR3 spans 13 residues. V was cut by 0 bases and J by 5 bases, with 8 bases left in between. Germline CDR1 is MNHNY and CDR2 is SVGAGI (reference sequence). The CDR3 loop reads CASSYSSGHEQYF. In DNA, the CDR3 is TGTGCCAGCAGTTACTCGTCGGGCCACGAGCAGTACTTC.

This rearrangement joins TRBV6-6 to TRBJ1-2; D remains unclear. V gave up 6 bases and J gave up 2 bases, with 10 bases separating them. Germline-derived CDR1 and CDR2 are MNHNY and SVGAGI (reference sequence). The CDR3 covers 13 residues. CDR3 DNA: TGTGCCAGCAGCCCTACACCAAACTATGGCTACACCTTC. As protein: CASSPTPNYGYTF.

This sequence joins TRBV4-1 and TRBJ1-1, with 8 bases identical to TRBD1. This CDR3 has 14 amino acids. V dropped 4 bases and J dropped 2; count of bases not matched to a gene: 3. Germline CDR1 reads MGHRA; CDR2 reads YSYEKL. CDR3 DNA sequence: TGCGCCAGCAGCCCGGGACAGGTTAACACTGAAGCTTTCTTT. Protein product: CASSPGQVNTEAFF.

This chain connects TRBV5-1 to TRBJ2-1; weak D call: TRBD2 (5 bases). The CDR3 spans 11 residues. Trimming shortened V by 5 bases and J by 9 bases, and 9 bases separated the two germline ends. Per the germline V gene, CDR1 is SGHRS and CDR2 is YFSETQ. In nucleotides, the CDR3 is TGCGCCAGCAGTCTAGCTTTTGAGCAGTTCTTC. It is translated as CASSLAFEQFF.

This clone has more than one count but fewer than ten. The V gene is TRBV4-3, the J gene TRBJ1-2; tentative D call: TRBD1 (5 bases). V was clipped by 3 bases and J by 7 bases, with 12 bases between them. CDR1 and CDR2 from the germline V gene are LGHNA and YSLEER. The CDR3 sequence is 13 residues long. The CDR3 protein is CASSQDRRAGYTF. The CDR3 DNA reads TGCGCCAGCAGCCAGGACCGCAGGGCTGGCTACACCTTC.

V usage is TRBV7-2 and J usage is TRBJ2-1, with D tentatively TRBD2 (5 bases). The CDR3 sequence is 13 residues long. The V gene's germline CDR1 is SGHTA and CDR2 FQGNSA. The V gene lost 4 bases and the J gene lost 6 bases, with 10 bases spanning the gap. This CDR3 is CASSSLRGNEQFF. In nucleotides, the CDR3 is TGTGCCAGCAGCTCCCTCCGGGGCAATGAGCAGTTCTTC.

In regard to this clone: Given the absence of the conserved phenylalanine or tryptophan at the CDR3 end, a read error is likely. The chain employs TRBV19 and TRBJ2-7; no reliable D call. This CDR3 is built from 13 residues. V lost 5 bases, J lost 0 bases, and 8 bases lay in between. Germline-derived CDR1 and CDR2 are LNHDA and SQIVND (reference sequence). The chain's CDR3 is CASSYKSSYEQYL. The CDR3 nucleotides read TGTGCCAGTAGTTACAAGAGCTCCTACGAGCAGTACCTC.

The J gene is TRBJ1-2, the V gene TRBV6-4; a weak D match, TRBD1 (5 bases). Germline loops: CDR1 MRHNA, CDR2 SNTAGT. The CDR3 extends over 12 amino acids. V was pared by 2 bases and J by 11 bases, with 12 bases between. The CDR3, as DNA: TGTGCCAGCAGTGACGGGGGGACTGGATACACCTTC. Its protein is CASSDGGTGYTF.

The chain has TRBV10-3 and TRBJ2-5, with D possibly being TRBD1 (6 bases). From germline, CDR1 is ENHRY and CDR2 SYGVKD. Trimming took 10 bases from V and 5 from J, leaving 17 bases between them. The CDR3 loop spans 13 amino acids. The CDR3, as DNA: TGTGCCAGCCAAAACAGGGCGTCGGAGACCCAGTACTTC. This encodes CASQNRASETQYF.

This sequence joins TRBV2 and TRBJ2-5; D unresolved. Germline-derived CDR1 and CDR2 are SNHLY and FYNNEI. Trimming shortened V by 4 bases and J by 5 bases, and 8 bases separated the two germline ends. The CDR3 runs 12 residues. Here the CDR3 reads CASSALRETQYF. DNA of the CDR3: TGTGCCAGCAGTGCCCTACGGGAGACCCAGTACTTC.

This clone was seen a few times. The chain combines TRBV4-3 with TRBJ1-2; 9 bases are shared with TRBD1. The V and J ends lost 0 bases and 3 bases, in that order; junction bases with no gene match: 8. Germline lookup yields CDR1 LGHNA and CDR2 YSLEER. This CDR3 has 17 amino acids. The CDR3, as DNA: TGCGCCAGCAGCCAAGATGGTACAGGGGGCGCAGACTATGGCTACACCTTC. Protein product: CASSQDGTGGADYGYTF.

This clone has only one observation. The rearrangement links TRBV7-2 to TRBJ2-3, with 13 bases matching TRBD2. CDR1 SGHTA and CDR2 FQGNSA come from the germline V gene. The V and J ends lost 5 bases and 5 bases, in that order; junction bases with no gene match: 1. The CDR3 sequence is 14 residues long. Here the CDR3 reads CASSTSGRVDTQYF. CDR3 sequence (DNA): TGTGCCAGCAGCACTAGCGGGAGGGTAGATACGCAGTATTTT.

The J gene is TRBJ2-3, the V gene TRBV2; D gene unclear. The CDR3 has 14 residues. Trimming took 4 bases from V and 0 from J, leaving 8 bases between them. Germline lookup yields CDR1 SNHLY and CDR2 FYNNEI. The CDR3 spells CASSVRSSTDTQYF. DNA of the CDR3: TGTGCCAGCAGTGTTAGGTCTAGCACAGATACGCAGTATTTT.